Listed below are T cell receptor beta chains from one sample, sequenced in a study of T cells in localized non-small cell lung cancer. Here immunoSEQ multiplex PCR was the method, and the copy in TCRdb shows in-frame clones only, minus some. The sample lists roughly 86,000 clones; about 83% were seen once. Specimen: peripheral blood, collected before any cancer treatment. The receptors here all came from a man aged 35 to 70 with stage I lung adenocarcinoma. The CDR3 runs from the conserved cysteine through the conserved F or W. The D gene is left open where the match is weak. Where a row states a size, it is once, few, many or the class of an expanded clone; other rows omit it.

.,.,TRBV11-1,TRBJ1-4,CASSANMDEKLFF,TGTGCCAGCAGCGCAAACATGGATGAAAAACTGTTTTTT
.,few,TRBV6-5,TRBJ1-2,CASSYDWRADGYTF,TGTGCCAGCAGTTACGACTGGAGGGCTGATGGCTACACCTTC
.,.,TRBV29-1,TRBJ2-3,CSVAPGSTDTQYF,TGCAGCGTTGCCCCGGGGAGCACAGATACGCAGTATTTT
.,.,TRBV5-4,TRBJ2-2,CATERQGYIGNTGELFF,TGTGCCACCGAACGGCAGGGGTATATCGGGAACACCGGGGAGCTGTTTTTT
TRBD1,.,TRBV11-2,TRBJ2-3,CASSPRGRLTSTDTQYF,TGTGCCAGCAGCCCCAGGGGGCGTTTGACTAGCACAGATACGCAGTATTTT
TRBD1,.,TRBV7-2,TRBJ1-1,CASSPLEGASTEAFF,TGTGCCAGCAGCCCCCTGGAGGGGGCAAGCACTGAAGCTTTCTTT
.,.,TRBV6-5,TRBJ2-1,CASTYSVNSYNEQFF,TGTGCCAGCACCTATAGCGTAAACTCCTACAATGAGCAGTTCTTC
.,.,TRBV5-6,TRBJ2-5,CASEGRLQETQYF,TGTGCCAGCGAGGGACGGCTACAAGAGACCCAGTACTTC
.,.,TRBV11-2,TRBJ2-7,CASSPSGRSPGEQYF,TGTGCCAGCAGTCCCTCCGGGCGGAGTCCCGGCGAGCAGTACTTC
TRBD2,.,TRBV29-1,TRBJ2-2,CSVEDSGLGAPGELFF,TGCAGCGTTGAAGATTCGGGACTAGGGGCCCCCGGGGAGCTGTTTTTT
.,.,TRBV7-8,TRBJ1-1,CASSLIMGTEAFF,TGTGCCAGCAGCTTAATCATGGGCACTGAAGCTTTCTTT
.,.,TRBV18,TRBJ2-3,CASSRSASAPDTQYF,TGTGCCAGCTCACGTAGTGCTAGCGCTCCAGATACGCAGTATTTT
.,.,TRBV7-6,TRBJ1-3,CASSRLSSRGGTIYF,TGTGCCAGCAGCCGTCTTAGTAGCCGAGGAGGCACCATATATTTT
.,once,TRBV5-5,TRBJ1-2,CASSPRGLANYGYTF,TGTGCCAGCAGCCCCCGAGGGTTAGCTAACTATGGCTACACCTTC
.,.,TRBV10-1,TRBJ2-1,CASSETGYNEQFF,TGCGCCAGCAGTGAGACAGGGTATAATGAGCAGTTCTTC
.,.,TRBV14,TRBJ1-2,CASSQDRGQAVVSYGYTF,TGTGCCAGCAGCCAAGATAGAGGTCAGGCCGTCGTCTCCTATGGCTACACCTTC
.,.,TRBV11-3,TRBJ2-2,CASSLFGGQILTGELFF,TGTGCCAGCAGCTTATTTGGTGGGCAGATACTCACCGGGGAGCTGTTTTTT
.,once,TRBV18,TRBJ2-3,CASSPASTDTQYF,TGTGCCAGCTCACCAGCTAGCACAGATACGCAGTATTTT
.,.,TRBV19,TRBJ2-3,CASSIENVGDTQYF,TGTGCCAGTAGTATAGAGAACGTAGGAGATACGCAGTATTTT
.,.,TRBV12-2,TRBJ2-2,CASRLVVPGPQSSTGELFF,TGTGCAAGTCGCTTAGTGGTTCCGGGGCCTCAGTCGAGCACCGGGGAGCTGTTTTTT
.,.,TRBV5-1,TRBJ2-1,CASSLEFAGSYNEQFF,TGCGCCAGCAGCTTGGAGTTTGCAGGGTCCTACAATGAGCAGTTCTTC
TRBD1,.,TRBV15,TRBJ2-3,CATSRRQGAQSDTQYF,TGTGCCACCAGCCGGAGACAGGGGGCTCAGTCAGATACGCAGTATTTT
.,.,TRBV5-1,TRBJ1-1,CASSLAGQLNTEAFF,TGCGCCAGCAGCTTGGCCGGACAGTTGAACACTGAAGCTTTCTTT
.,few,TRBV5-6,TRBJ1-1,CASSLGGRAEAFF,TGTGCCAGCAGCTTGGGTGGGAGGGCTGAAGCTTTCTTT
.,.,TRBV9,TRBJ1-1,CASSAHPDSRTEAFF,TGTGCCAGCAGCGCTCACCCGGACAGCCGCACTGAAGCTTTCTTT
.,.,TRBV5-1,TRBJ2-7,CASSLGGLESYEQYF,TGCGCCAGCAGCTTGGGGGGGCTGGAGAGCTACGAGCAGTACTTC
TRBD1,.,TRBV30,TRBJ2-7,CAWSDRVYEQYF,TGTGCCTGGTCCGACAGGGTCTACGAGCAGTACTTC
TRBD2,.,TRBV28,TRBJ2-7,CASSFGTSGSGEQYF,TGTGCCAGCAGTTTCGGGACTAGCGGGAGTGGAGAGCAGTACTTC
TRBD1,.,TRBV29-1,TRBJ1-1,CSVSNRDRTFF,TGCAGCGTGTCTAACAGGGACAGGACTTTCTTT
.,.,TRBV5-1,TRBJ2-1,CASSPTMGRDEQFF,TGCGCCAGCAGCCCCACCATGGGGCGCGATGAGCAGTTCTTC
.,.,TRBV21-1,TRBJ1-5,CASRKANTSSNQPQHF,TGTGCCAGCAGAAAAGCGAACACCTCTAGCAATCAGCCCCAGCATTTT
.,few,TRBV5-1,TRBJ1-5,CVRQQPQHF,TGCGTCAGACAACAGCCCCAGCATTTT
TRBD2,.,TRBV29-1,TRBJ2-3,CSAMGSTSGPTDTQYF,TGCAGCGCAATGGGTTCTACTAGCGGGCCCACAGATACGCAGTATTTT
.,.,TRBV9,TRBJ2-2,CASSSTSGDTGELFF,TGTGCCAGCAGCTCAACCTCAGGGGACACCGGGGAGCTGTTTTTT
.,.,TRBV7-2,TRBJ1-1,CASSSGGGVGTEAFF,TGTGCCAGCAGCTCAGGAGGCGGGGTTGGCACTGAAGCTTTCTTT
.,.,TRBV9,TRBJ2-1,CASSVGGSLNEQFF,TGTGCCAGCAGCGTAGGAGGTAGCTTGAATGAGCAGTTCTTC
.,.,TRBV5-5,TRBJ1-4,CASSLASALRVEKLFF,TGTGCCAGCAGCTTGGCTTCGGCCCTCAGGGTTGAAAAACTGTTTTTT
.,.,TRBV4-1,TRBJ2-1,CASSQDPAPIYNEQFF,TGCGCCAGCAGCCAAGATCCAGCCCCTATCTACAATGAGCAGTTCTTC
.,.,TRBV19,TRBJ1-1,CASKGRITDTEAFF,TGTGCCAGTAAGGGCCGCATTACTGACACTGAAGCTTTCTTT
.,few,TRBV13,TRBJ1-1,CASSPLARKTEAFF,TGTGCCAGCAGCCCCCTGGCCAGGAAGACTGAAGCTTTCTTT
.,many,TRBV6-5,TRBJ2-7,CASSRGTDLRVEQYF,TGTGCCAGCAGCCGCGGGACGGATCTCCGAGTCGAGCAGTACTTC
.,.,TRBV6-1,TRBJ1-2,CASSEGRTVGGYTF,TGTGCCAGCAGCGAAGGGCGGACAGTCGGTGGCTACACCTTC
.,.,TRBV5-1,TRBJ1-2,CASSRVTGNYGYTF,TGCGCCAGCAGCCGGGTTACGGGGAACTATGGCTACACCTTC
TRBD1,.,TRBV5-1,TRBJ1-1,CATRVGQGTNEAFF,TGCGCCACCAGGGTAGGACAGGGTACTAACGAAGCTTTCTTT
TRBD1,once,TRBV7-2,TRBJ1-3,CASSLVSPQGSVSGNTIYF,TGTGCCAGCAGCTTAGTAAGCCCACAGGGGTCCGTCTCTGGAAACACCATATATTTT
.,.,TRBV21-1,TRBJ1-2,CASSSGADGDRIF,TGTGCCAGCAGCTCGGGGGCGGACGGGGACAGGATTTTC
.,few,TRBV6-6,TRBJ2-7,CASSQSGLTYEQYF,TGTGCCAGCAGCCAGTCAGGGCTCACCTACGAGCAGTACTTC
.,.,TRBV10-3,TRBJ2-2,CAISEGDPGELFF,TGTGCCATCAGTGAAGGGGATCCCGGGGAGCTGTTTTTT
.,.,TRBV6-4,TRBJ1-2,CASSSPLRRLGGRSYGYTF,TGTGCCAGCAGCAGTCCCCTACGTAGGCTTGGGGGGCGCAGCTATGGCTACACCTTC
.,once,TRBV10-2,TRBJ2-2,CASSESLGALAGELFF,TGCGCCAGCAGTGAGTCGTTAGGGGCGCTAGCCGGGGAGCTGTTTTTT
.,.,TRBV18,TRBJ1-1,CASSPMAGMNTEAFF,TGTGCCAGCTCACCAATGGCCGGCATGAACACTGAAGCTTTCTTT
TRBD1,.,TRBV4-3,TRBJ2-7,CASSLGQGSAEQYF,TGCGCCAGCAGCCTTGGACAGGGCTCTGCCGAGCAGTACTTC
.,once,TRBV30,TRBJ2-7,CAWSLSNEQYF,TGTGCCTGGAGTCTGAGTAACGAGCAGTACTTC
.,.,TRBV2,TRBJ1-1,CASSEWVGRKGTEAFF,TGTGCCAGCAGTGAATGGGTCGGAAGGAAGGGCACTGAAGCTTTCTTT
.,.,TRBV27,TRBJ2-1,CASSLGNNEQFF,TGTGCCAGCAGTTTAGGTAACAATGAGCAGTTCTTC
.,.,TRBV21-1,TRBJ2-7,CASSRPTEVFYEQYF,TGTGCCAGCAGCAGACCCACGGAGGTCTTCTACGAGCAGTACTTC
TRBD1,.,TRBV5-6,TRBJ1-2,CASSVIDRGTVYGYTF,TGTGCCAGCAGCGTGATTGACAGGGGAACAGTCTATGGCTACACCTTC